The clone carrying this T cell receptor beta chain was recorded a few times. Using its own MiXCR run on the 5' RACE reads, TCRdb lists one record per CDR3 protein. The sample contains some 500,000 distinct CDR3 sequences, 7.5% to 10% of which appear only once. The data derive from a study of identical twins. Deletions cut 0 bases from V and 3 bases from J, with 13 bases between. This CDR3 is 16 amino acids long. The germline V gene encodes CDR1 SGHRS and CDR2 YFSETQ. These same records also appear under a second study, on yellow fever vaccine responses in identical twins.

The clonotype comes from a woman between 18 and 29 years old in good health. The rearrangement links TRBV5-1 to TRBJ2-1, with D perhaps given as TRBD1 or TRBD2 (5 bases each). The sequenced sample consisted of PBMCs. For the CDR3, the DNA is TGCGCCAGCAGCTTGGCCGGGGACCGATTCTACAATGAGCAGTTCTTC. It encodes CASSLAGDRFYNEQFF.